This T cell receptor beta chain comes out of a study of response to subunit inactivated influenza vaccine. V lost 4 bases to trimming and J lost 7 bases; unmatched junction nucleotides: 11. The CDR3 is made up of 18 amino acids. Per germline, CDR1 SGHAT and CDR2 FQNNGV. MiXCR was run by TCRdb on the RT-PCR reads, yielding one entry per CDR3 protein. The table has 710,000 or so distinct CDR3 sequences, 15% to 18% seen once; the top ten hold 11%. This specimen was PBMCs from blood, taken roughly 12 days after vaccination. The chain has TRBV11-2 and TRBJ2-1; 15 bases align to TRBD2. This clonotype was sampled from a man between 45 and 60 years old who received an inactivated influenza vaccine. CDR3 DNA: TGTGCCAGCAGCTGGGCCCCGGGACTAGCGGGAGGCCGAAATGAGCAGTTCTTC. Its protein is CASSWAPGLAGGRNEQFF.